This is a list of T cell receptor beta chains from one sample in a study of monozygotic twins with inflammatory bowel disease. TCRdb re-called the 5' RACE reads and catalogs CDR3 proteins one per entry, DNA excluded. The listing records approximately 330,000 distinct CDR3 sequences. Sequencing was performed on blood. Receptor source: a human donor with ulcerative colitis or Crohn's disease, or a healthy co-twin of an affected twin (not recorded which). Each CDR3 is given with its conserved first and last residue.

J: TRBJ2-7
length: 13
V: TRBV7-6
CDR3: CASSPSSAYEQYF

J: TRBJ2-3
length: 15
V: TRBV2
CDR3: CASAPRGRSTDTQYF

J: TRBJ2-7
length: 11
V: TRBV6-5
CDR3: CASTQGHEQYF

J: TRBJ2-3
length: 13
V: TRBV6-4
CDR3: CASSEGRTDTRYF

J: TRBJ1-6
length: 16
V: TRBV4-3
CDR3: CASSQEIKRGNSPLHF

J: TRBJ1-6
length: 14
V: TRBV27
CDR3: CASSLSTGDSPLHF

J: TRBJ1-1
length: 14
V: TRBV20-1
CDR3: CSAVETGPNTEAFF

J: TRBJ1-3
length: 12
V: TRBV25-1
CDR3: CASSLGGNTIYF

J: TRBJ2-7
length: 17
V: TRBV4-1
CDR3: CASSQESGTESSYEQYF

J: TRBJ1-6
length: 12
V: TRBV6-5
CDR3: CASSLTGGPLHF

J: TRBJ1-5
length: 12
V: TRBV7-2
CDR3: CASSFRGEAQHF

J: TRBJ1-5
length: 13
V: TRBV7-9
CDR3: CASSLLSNQPQHF

J: TRBJ2-1
length: 12
V: TRBV12-3/TRBV12-4
CDR3: CASSLYAGGQFF

J: TRBJ2-7
length: 14
V: TRBV3-1
CDR3: CASSQDSLPYEQYF

J: TRBJ1-6
length: 12
V: TRBV7-9
CDR3: CASSLEASPLHF

J: TRBJ1-6
length: 13
V: TRBV7-9
CDR3: CASSLEGSSPLHF

J: TRBJ1-1
length: 16
V: TRBV7-2
CDR3: CASSRDSGAGNTEAFF

J: TRBJ2-2
length: 14
V: TRBV5-1
CDR3: CASSLFPNTGELFF

J: TRBJ2-1
length: 11
V: TRBV29-1
CDR3: CSVEDRKEQFF

J: TRBJ2-3
length: 14
V: TRBV11-2
CDR3: CASSPTGAGDTQYF

J: TRBJ2-5
length: 15
V: TRBV28
CDR3: CASIGGNIFQETQYF

J: TRBJ2-4
length: 14
V: TRBV20-1
CDR3: CSARLFLAKNIQYF

J: TRBJ2-1
length: 17
V: TRBV4-1
CDR3: CASSQAWGAPDYNEQFF

J: TRBJ1-6
length: 15
V: TRBV12-3/TRBV12-4
CDR3: CATKRGGGKHSPLHF

J: TRBJ2-5
length: 14
V: TRBV28
CDR3: CASRTPGLQETQYF

J: TRBJ1-2
length: 15
V: TRBV29-1
CDR3: CSHQKDPGPNYGYTF

J: TRBJ1-2
length: 13
V: TRBV7-9
CDR3: CASSGAGAYGYTF

J: TRBJ2-5
length: 12
V: TRBV28
CDR3: CASSFFEETQYF

J: TRBJ2-7
length: 17
V: TRBV27
CDR3: CASSLKPLGYSSYEQYF

J: TRBJ2-7
length: 14
V: TRBV6-1
CDR3: CASSVRQIDREQYF

J: TRBJ2-5
length: 12
V: TRBV11-2
CDR3: CASSGLVETQYF

J: TRBJ1-2
length: 13
V: TRBV27
CDR3: CASSPRGIYGYTF

J: TRBJ2-3
length: 12
V: TRBV11-2
CDR3: CASSLDLGTQYF

J: TRBJ2-6
length: 17
V: TRBV20-1
CDR3: CSASDRSSISGANVLTF

J: TRBJ2-2
length: 15
V: TRBV12-3/TRBV12-4
CDR3: CASSLRGRDTGELFF

J: TRBJ2-3
length: 15
V: TRBV4-1
CDR3: CASSQVGLLEDTQYF

J: TRBJ1-5
length: 13
V: TRBV3-1
CDR3: CASTAGPNQPQHF

J: TRBJ1-4
length: 16
V: TRBV20-1
CDR3: CSARDAAGQDLEKLFF

J: TRBJ2-1
length: 11
V: TRBV20-1
CDR3: CSARDDNEQFF

J: TRBJ1-1
length: 12
V: TRBV29-1
CDR3: CSVVRGGAEAFF

J: TRBJ2-7
length: 14
V: TRBV5-1
CDR3: CASSLETYGYEQYF

J: TRBJ2-6
length: 19
V: TRBV5-1
CDR3: CASSFSWTGPNSGANVLTF

J: TRBJ1-1
length: 15
V: TRBV7-3
CDR3: CASSLSRDVNTEAFF

J: TRBJ2-4
length: 18
V: TRBV20-1
CDR3: CSASSTSGRAVAKNIQYF

J: TRBJ1-5
length: 11
V: TRBV20-1
CDR3: CSAQDGEPQHF

J: TRBJ2-3
length: 14
V: TRBV20-1
CDR3: CSASLDRGTDTQYF